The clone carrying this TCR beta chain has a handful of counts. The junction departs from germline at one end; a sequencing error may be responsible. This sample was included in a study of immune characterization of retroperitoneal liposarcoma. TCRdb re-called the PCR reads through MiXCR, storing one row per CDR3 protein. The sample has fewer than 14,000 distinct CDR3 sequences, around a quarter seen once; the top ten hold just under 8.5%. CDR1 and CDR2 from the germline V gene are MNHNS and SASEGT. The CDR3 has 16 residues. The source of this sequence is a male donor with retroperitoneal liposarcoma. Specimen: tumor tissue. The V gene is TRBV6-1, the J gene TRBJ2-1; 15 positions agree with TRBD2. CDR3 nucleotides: TGTGCCAGCAGTGAAAGTAGGGGGACTAGCGGGGGGAGACGGTACTTC. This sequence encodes CASSESRGTSGGRRYF.